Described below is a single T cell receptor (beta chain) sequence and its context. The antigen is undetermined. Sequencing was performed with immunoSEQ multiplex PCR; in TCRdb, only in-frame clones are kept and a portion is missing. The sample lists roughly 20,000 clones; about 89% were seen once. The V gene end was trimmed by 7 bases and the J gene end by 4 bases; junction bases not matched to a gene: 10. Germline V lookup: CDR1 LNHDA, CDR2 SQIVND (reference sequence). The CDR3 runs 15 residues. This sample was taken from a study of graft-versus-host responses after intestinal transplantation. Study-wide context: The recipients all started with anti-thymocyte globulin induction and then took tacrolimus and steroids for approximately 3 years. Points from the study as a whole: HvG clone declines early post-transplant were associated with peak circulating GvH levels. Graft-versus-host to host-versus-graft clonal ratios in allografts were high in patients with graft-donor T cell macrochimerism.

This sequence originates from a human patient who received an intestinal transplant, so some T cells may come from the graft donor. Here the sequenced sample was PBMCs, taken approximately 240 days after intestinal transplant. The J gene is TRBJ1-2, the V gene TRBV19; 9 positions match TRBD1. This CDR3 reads CASNLYRGRSYGYTF. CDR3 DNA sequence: TGTGCCAGTAACCTCTACAGGGGGCGCAGCTATGGCTACACCTTC.